The clone carrying this T cell receptor beta chain was detected a few times. Authors' methods: Estimates of nucleated cell counts were drawn from the amplification of reference gene primers. Some clones are missing from TCRdb's copy, which holds only in-frame ones; the method was immunoSEQ multiplex PCR. V and J calls and clone size are copied from that table; D and trimming were computed from the DNA. Counted here are over 65,000 clones, 75% to 95% occurring once; the ten biggest clones make up 0.7% to 0.9%. These data come from a study of blood T cell repertoires in COVID-19. At the level of the study: COVID-19 samples collected from the United States, Italy and Spain covered acute and convalescent phases. The analysed material was cDNA or gDNA that came from T cells, B-cell-depleted T cells, or PBMCs.

Sequences were obtained from peripheral blood. The clonotype originates from a woman over 75 with acute or convalescent COVID-19.

For the CDR3, the DNA is TGTGCCAGCAGTTTATCGAGAGGGATAGCCATGAACACTGAAGCTTTCTTT. Translating it yields CASSLSRGIAMNTEAFF. V usage is TRBV27 and J usage is TRBJ1-1, with D uncertain. Germline V lookup: CDR1 MNHEY, CDR2 SMNVEV (reference sequence). V shed 0 bases and J shed 0 bases, with 14 bases lying between them. CDR3 size: 17 residues.